A selection of T cell receptor beta chains follows, all from one sample in a study of T cell repertoires in cytomegalovirus infection. TCRdb passed the reads through MiXCR, listing each CDR3 protein once. The sample has roughly 500,000 distinct CDR3 sequences, 15% to 20% seen once. The sequenced sample consisted of CD8+ T cells from PBMCs. The receptors were sampled from a human donor in good health (CMV status not recorded). Some clones in this sample may be carry-over from other donors' samples. CDR3s include the opening cysteine and the closing phenylalanine or tryptophan.

V	J	CDR3
TRBV27	TRBJ1-5	CASSPPGVRGRNQPQHF
TRBV20-1	TRBJ2-5	CSARDRLAGRQETQYF
TRBV10-2	TRBJ1-1	CASSDRPNEAFF
TRBV27	TRBJ2-1	CASSLPTRYEQFF
TRBV19	TRBJ2-1	CASSIALAGGYNEQFF
TRBV14	TRBJ2-5	CASSQDQPGTSSTETQYF
TRBV27	TRBJ2-7	CASSLRAPMGGNYEQYF
TRBV7-9	TRBJ1-1	CASSPRGTGLNTEAFF
TRBV24-1	TRBJ2-3	CATSDGLAGPDTQYF
TRBV28	TRBJ2-7	CASSNSGRSYEQYF
TRBV4-2	TRBJ2-7	CASSQVGDREQYF
TRBV7-9	TRBJ1-4	CASSFFRGEEKLFF
TRBV15	TRBJ2-1	CATSRGTLEAYNEQFF
TRBV14	TRBJ2-7	CASSHGAIPLHRYF
TRBV6-5	TRBJ2-3	CASSLSGITDTQYF
TRBV7-9	TRBJ1-2	CASSYRAHWGNYGYTF
TRBV28	TRBJ1-4	CASSLPSTGDEKLFF
TRBV13	TRBJ1-2	CASSLVGRGLYGYTF
TRBV7-6	TRBJ2-7	CASSLGLGQESYEQYF
TRBV19	TRBJ2-4	CASSIVSVYEAKNIQYF
TRBV12-3/TRBV12-4	TRBJ2-1	CASSSAGGPYNEQFF
TRBV19	TRBJ2-3	CASSPDREGTDTQYF
TRBV30	TRBJ1-6	CAWRDSQRVSYNSPLHF
TRBV14	TRBJ2-1	CASSQEELAGRVGHNEQFF
TRBV19	TRBJ1-6	CASSTGTETPTNSPLHF
TRBV9	TRBJ1-1	CASSVATGGPAFF
TRBV5-3	TRBJ2-1	CASSLRGLRFGNEQFF
TRBV28	TRBJ2-1	CASTESNLEDEQFF
TRBV7-8	TRBJ2-1	CASSIGTLGGNEQFF
TRBV9	TRBJ1-4	CASSALGGTREKLFF
TRBV6-2/TRBV6-3	TRBJ2-7	CASSYPEPGQYF
TRBV6-1	TRBJ2-7	CASSEDPRGGSSYEQYF
TRBV5-4	TRBJ2-3	CASSFLDSEKTDTQYF
TRBV5-4	TRBJ2-7	CASSSRAAPYEQYF
TRBV7-9	TRBJ2-1	CASGDTGQGLYNEQFF
TRBV27	TRBJ2-7	CASSFELRTATYEQYF
TRBV19	TRBJ1-1	CASSHSRDRDFTEAFF
TRBV28	TRBJ1-1	CASSIQTGEAFF
TRBV7-9	TRBJ1-6	CASSGGQGNSPLHF
TRBV27	TRBJ2-1	CASSLSAGEYGNEQFF
TRBV19	TRBJ2-5	CASSKGGTGPQETQYF
TRBV7-9	TRBJ2-7	CASSVTSGRVYEQYF
TRBV19	TRBJ1-2	CASRSWTNYGYTF
TRBV6-1	TRBJ1-5	CASRPGTGDIPPYSNQPQHF
TRBV12-3/TRBV12-4	TRBJ2-7	CASRSEAGGAYEQYF
TRBV29-1	TRBJ1-2	CSVEELGMGNGYTF
TRBV7-9	TRBJ1-2	CASRSGTGGARGYTF